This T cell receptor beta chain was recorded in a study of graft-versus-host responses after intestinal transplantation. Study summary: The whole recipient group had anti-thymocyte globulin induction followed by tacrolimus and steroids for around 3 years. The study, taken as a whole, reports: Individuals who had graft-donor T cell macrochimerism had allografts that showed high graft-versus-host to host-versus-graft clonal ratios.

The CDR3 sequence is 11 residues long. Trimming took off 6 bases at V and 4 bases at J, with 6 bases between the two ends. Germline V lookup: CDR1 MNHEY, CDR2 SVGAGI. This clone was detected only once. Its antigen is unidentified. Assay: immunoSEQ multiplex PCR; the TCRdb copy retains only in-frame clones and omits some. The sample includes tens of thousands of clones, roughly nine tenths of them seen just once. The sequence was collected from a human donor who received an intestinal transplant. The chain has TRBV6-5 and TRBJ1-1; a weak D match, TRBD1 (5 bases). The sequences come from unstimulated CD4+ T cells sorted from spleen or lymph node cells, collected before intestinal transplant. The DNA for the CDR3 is TGTGCCAGCAGCGGGGGCACTGAAGCTTTCTTT. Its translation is CASSGGTEAFF.